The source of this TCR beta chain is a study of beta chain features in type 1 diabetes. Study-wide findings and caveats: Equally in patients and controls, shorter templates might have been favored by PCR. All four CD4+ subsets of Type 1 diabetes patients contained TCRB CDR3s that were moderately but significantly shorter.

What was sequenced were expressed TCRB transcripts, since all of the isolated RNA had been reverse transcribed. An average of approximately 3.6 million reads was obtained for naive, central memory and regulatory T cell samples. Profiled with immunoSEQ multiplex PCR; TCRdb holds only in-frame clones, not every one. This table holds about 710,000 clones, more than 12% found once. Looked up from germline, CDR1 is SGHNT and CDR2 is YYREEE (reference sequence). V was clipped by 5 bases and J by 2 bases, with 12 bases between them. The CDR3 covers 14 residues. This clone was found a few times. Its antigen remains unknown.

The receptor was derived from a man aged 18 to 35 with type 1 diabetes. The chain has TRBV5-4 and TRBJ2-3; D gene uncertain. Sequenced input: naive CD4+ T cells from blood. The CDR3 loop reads CASSSTTATDTQYF. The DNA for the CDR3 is TGTGCCAGCAGTTCCACGACGGCCACAGATACGCAGTATTTT.